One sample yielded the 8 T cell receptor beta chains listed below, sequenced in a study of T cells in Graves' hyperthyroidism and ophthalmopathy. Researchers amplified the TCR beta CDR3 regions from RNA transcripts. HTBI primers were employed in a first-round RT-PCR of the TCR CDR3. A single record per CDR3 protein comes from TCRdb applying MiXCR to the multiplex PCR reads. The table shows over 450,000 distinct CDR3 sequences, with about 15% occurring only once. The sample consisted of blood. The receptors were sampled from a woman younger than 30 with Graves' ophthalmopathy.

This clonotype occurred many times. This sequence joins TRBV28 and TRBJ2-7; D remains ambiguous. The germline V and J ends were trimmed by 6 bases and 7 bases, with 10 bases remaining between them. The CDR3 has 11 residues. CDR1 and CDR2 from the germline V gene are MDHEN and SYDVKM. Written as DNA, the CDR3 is TGTGCCAGCAGAACCTTAGTAGAGCAGTACTTC. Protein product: CASRTLVEQYF.

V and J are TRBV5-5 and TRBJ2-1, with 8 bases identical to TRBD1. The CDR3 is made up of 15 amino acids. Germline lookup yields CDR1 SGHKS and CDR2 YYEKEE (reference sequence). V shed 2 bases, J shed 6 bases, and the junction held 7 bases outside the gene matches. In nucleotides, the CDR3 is TGTGCCAGCAGCTTTGGACAGGGTAGTAGCAATGAGCAGTTCTTC. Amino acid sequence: CASSFGQGSSNEQFF.

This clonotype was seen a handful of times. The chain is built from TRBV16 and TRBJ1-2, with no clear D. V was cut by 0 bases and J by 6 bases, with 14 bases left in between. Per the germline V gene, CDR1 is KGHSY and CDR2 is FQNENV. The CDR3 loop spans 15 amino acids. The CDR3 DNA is TGTGCCAGCAGCCAATCGAGGAGGGATACTGATGGCTACACCTTC. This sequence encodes CASSQSRRDTDGYTF. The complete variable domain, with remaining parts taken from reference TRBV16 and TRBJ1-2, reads GEEVAQTPKHLVRGEGQKAKLYCAPIKGHSYVFWYQQVLKNEFKFLISFQNENVFDETGMPKERFSAKCLPNSPCSLEIQATKLEDSAVYFCASSQSRRDTDGYTFGSGTRLTVV.

CDR3 sequence: CASSAGGGLAGPHTGELFF. The CDR3, as DNA: TGTGCCAGCAGCGCAGGGGGGGGACTAGCGGGCCCCCACACCGGGGAGCTGTTTTTT. The chain is built from TRBV9 and TRBJ2-2; 12 nucleotides line up with TRBD2. The junction had 12 bases not matched to a gene; V was cut back by 3 bases and J by 3 bases. The CDR3 loop spans 19 amino acids. CDR1 and CDR2 (germline): SGDLS, YYNGEE.

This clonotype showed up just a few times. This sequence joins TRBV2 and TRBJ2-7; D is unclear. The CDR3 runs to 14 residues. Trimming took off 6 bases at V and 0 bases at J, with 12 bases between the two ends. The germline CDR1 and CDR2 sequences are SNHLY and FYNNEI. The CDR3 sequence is CASSPGRHSYEQYF. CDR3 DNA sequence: TGTGCCAGCAGCCCCGGGCGTCACTCCTACGAGCAGTACTTC.

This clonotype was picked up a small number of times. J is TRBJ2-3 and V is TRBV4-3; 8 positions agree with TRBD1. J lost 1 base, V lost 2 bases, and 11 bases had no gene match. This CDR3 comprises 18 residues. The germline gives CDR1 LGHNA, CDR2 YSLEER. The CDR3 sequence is CASSQTSGQGVGTDTQYF. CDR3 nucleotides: TGCGCCAGCAGCCAAACCTCCGGACAGGGTGTAGGCACAGATACGCAGTATTTT.

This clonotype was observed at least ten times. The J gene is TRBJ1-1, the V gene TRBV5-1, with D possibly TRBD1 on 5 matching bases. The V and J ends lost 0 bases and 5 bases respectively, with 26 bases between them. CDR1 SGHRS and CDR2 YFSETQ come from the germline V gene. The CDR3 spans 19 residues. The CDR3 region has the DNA TGCGCCAGCAGCTTGGGTGCAGAACCGGGGCAGTGGCGGGGAACTGAAGCTTTCTTT. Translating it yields CASSLGAEPGQWRGTEAFF.

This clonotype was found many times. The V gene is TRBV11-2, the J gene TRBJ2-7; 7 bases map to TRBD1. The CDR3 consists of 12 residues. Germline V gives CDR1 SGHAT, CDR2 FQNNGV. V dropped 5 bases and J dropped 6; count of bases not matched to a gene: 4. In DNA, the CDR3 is TGTGCCAGCAGCCCCGACAGGGTCGAGCAGTACTTC. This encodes CASSPDRVEQYF.